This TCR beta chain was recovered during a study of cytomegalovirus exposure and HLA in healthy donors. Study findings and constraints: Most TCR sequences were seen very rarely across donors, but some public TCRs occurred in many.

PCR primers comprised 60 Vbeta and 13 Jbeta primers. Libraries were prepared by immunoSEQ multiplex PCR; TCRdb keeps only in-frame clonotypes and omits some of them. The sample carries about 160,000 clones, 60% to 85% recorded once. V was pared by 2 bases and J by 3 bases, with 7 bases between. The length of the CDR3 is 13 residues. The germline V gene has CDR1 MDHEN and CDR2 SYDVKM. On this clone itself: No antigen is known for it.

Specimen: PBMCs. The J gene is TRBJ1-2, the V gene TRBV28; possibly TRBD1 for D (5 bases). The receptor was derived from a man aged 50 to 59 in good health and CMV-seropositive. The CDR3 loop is CASSLGRDYGYTF. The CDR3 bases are TGTGCCAGCAGTTTAGGCAGGGACTATGGCTACACCTTC.